The 18 T cell receptor beta chains presented below share a single source sample, sequenced in a study of early T cells in non-severe SARS-CoV-2 infection listed by TCRdb under 2021. Library preparation employed 5' RACE. For sequencing, a NextSeq 500 was employed. The raw public data were reprocessed by TCRdb itself: fastp quality trimming at Q25, MiXCR clonotype calling, in-frame beta chains only. Entries are consolidated by CDR3 protein sequence, retaining the most common genes and DNA. For this sample there are about 39,000 distinct CDR3 sequences; less than 7% appear just once. The ten top clones hold roughly 4.4% of the sample. The specimen comprised whole blood, sampled at baseline. The receptors shown here come from an adult who was a healthcare worker with PCR-confirmed SARS-CoV-2 infection or an uninfected control (not recorded which).

This clonotype was counted many times. This chain uses TRBV6-6 with TRBJ2-7; D gene ambiguous. CDR3 length: 15 residues. Germline V lookup: CDR1 MNHNY, CDR2 SVGAGI (reference sequence). With 0 bases removed from V and 0 bases from J, the gap between germline ends came to 9 bases. This CDR3 is CASSYSGISSYEQYF. CDR3 coding DNA: TGTGCCAGCAGTTACTCGGGCATTAGCTCCTACGAGCAGTACTTC.

This CDR3 is CATTWGNDEQYF. The CDR3 nucleotides read TGTGCCACTACGTGGGGGAACGACGAGCAGTACTTC. The genes are TRBV7-9 and TRBJ2-7; D possibly uses TRBD1 or TRBD2 (5 bases each). The germline V gene encodes CDR1 SEHNR and CDR2 FQNEAQ (reference sequence). This CDR3 is built from 12 residues. Trimming took off 10 bases at V and 5 bases at J, with 15 bases between the two ends.

The table lists this clonotype with many counts. The V gene is TRBV4-1, the J gene TRBJ2-7; 7 bases match TRBD1. The CDR3 consists of 13 residues. J lost 10 bases, V lost 2 bases, and 8 bases had no gene match. Germline CDR1 reads MGHRA; CDR2 reads YSYEKL. CDR3 region: CASSQREGAEQYF. The CDR3, as DNA: TGCGCCAGCAGCCAACGAGAGGGGGCGGAACAGTACTTC.

In its sample, this clonotype was seen many times. V and J are TRBV7-9 and TRBJ2-7; D possibly corresponds to TRBD1 (5 bases). V lost 1 base and J 6 bases, leaving 13 bases between the germline ends. The CDR3 runs 14 residues. Germline V gene sequence: CDR1 SEHNR, CDR2 FQNEAQ (reference sequence). CDR3 sequence reads: CASSLGGRVAEQYF. CDR3 DNA: TGTGCCAGCAGCTTAGGAGGCAGGGTAGCCGAGCAGTACTTC.

This clonotype was seen repeatedly, ten times or more. The chain is built from TRBV6-5 and TRBJ1-2, with D possibly TRBD1 on 6 matching bases. Trimming shortened V by 4 bases and J by 9 bases, and 9 bases separated the two germline ends. Per the germline V gene, CDR1 is MNHEY and CDR2 is SVGAGI. This CDR3 is 11 amino acids long. CDR3 amino acids: CASSLQGRYTF. For the CDR3, the DNA is TGTGCCAGCAGTTTACAGGGTCGCTACACCTTC.

The table lists this clonotype with many counts. The chain combines TRBV12-3 or TRBV12-4 with TRBJ2-3; TRBD2 agrees at 9 bases. J was trimmed by 5 bases and V by 1 base; bases with no gene match: 4. There are 15 residues in the CDR3. The CDR3 loop is CASSLGGGAQDTQYF. In DNA, the CDR3 is TGTGCCAGCAGTTTAGGCGGGGGGGCCCAAGATACGCAGTATTTT.

In its sample, this clonotype was seen many times. This chain uses TRBV19 with TRBJ2-1; either TRBD1 or TRBD2 may supply D (5 bases each). Per germline, CDR1 LNHDA and CDR2 SQIVND (reference sequence). This CDR3 comprises 14 residues. V was cut by 11 bases and J by 8 bases, with 22 bases left in between. The CDR3 reads CASTRDPAAYEQFF. The CDR3 DNA follows: TGTGCCTCGACCCGGGACCCTGCGGCCTATGAGCAGTTCTTC.

V gene TRBV20-1 combines with J gene TRBJ2-3; either TRBD1 or TRBD2 may fit D (5 bases each). V was cut by 3 bases and J by 1 base, with 11 bases left in between. The CDR3 runs to 14 residues. The V gene's germline CDR1 is DFQATT and CDR2 SNEGSKA (reference sequence). CDR3 loop: CSARGDAGTDTQYF. CDR3 nucleotide sequence: TGCAGTGCTAGGGGGGATGCGGGCACAGATACGCAGTATTTT.

This clonotype was counted many times. The V and J genes are TRBV2 and TRBJ2-3; the match to TRBD2 covers 9 bases. CDR1 and CDR2 from the germline V gene are SNHLY and FYNNEI. The CDR3 runs to 15 residues. J lost 7 bases, V lost 5 bases, and 10 bases had no gene match. For the CDR3, the DNA is TGTGCCAGCAGTCAAGAAGCGGGGGGTTCACATACGCAGTATTTT. This sequence encodes CASSQEAGGSHTQYF.

The rearrangement uses TRBV20-1 and TRBJ2-1; the match to TRBD2 covers 12 bases. The ends lost 5 bases at V and 7 bases at J; junction bases unmatched: 12. The germline CDR1 and CDR2 sequences are DFQATT and SNEGSKA (reference sequence). The length of the CDR3 is 16 residues. The CDR3 DNA is TGCAGTGCTCCCACCTCGCTAGCGGGAGGGTGGAATGAGCAGTTCTTC. This gives the protein CSAPTSLAGGWNEQFF.

This clonotype was counted at least ten times. The gene calls are TRBV12-3 or TRBV12-4 and TRBJ1-6; TRBD1 agrees at 7 bases. V was pared by 10 bases and J by 10 bases, with 10 bases of the junction left unmatched. The CDR3 contains 13 residues. The CDR3 loop reads CAIRQGSSSPLHF. CDR3 DNA: TGTGCCATCCGACAGGGTTCCTCCTCACCCCTCCACTTT.

This clonotype was seen at least ten times. The genes are TRBV3-1 and TRBJ1-1; D perhaps matches TRBD1 (6 bases). V was cut by 4 bases and J by 5 bases, with 17 bases left in between. The CDR3 runs 15 residues. Germline loops: CDR1 LGHDT, CDR2 YNNKEL (reference sequence). The CDR3 bases are TGTGCCAGCAGCCGGGTTGGGGGGCTTGGGACTGAAGCTTTCTTT. It specifies CASSRVGGLGTEAFF.

This clonotype was detected only a few times. V gene TRBV20-1 combines with J gene TRBJ2-3; D is uncertain. V lost 6 bases and J 8 bases, leaving 18 bases between the germline ends. From germline, CDR1 is DFQATT and CDR2 SNEGSKA (reference sequence). There are 13 residues in the CDR3. DNA of the CDR3: TGCAGTGCCACATTTGCTCCGTCTGGTACGCAGTATTTT. It yields the protein CSATFAPSGTQYF.

This clonotype appeared many times. The chain has TRBV6-2 or TRBV6-3 and TRBJ2-1; perhaps TRBD2 as D (6 bases). Trimming left V 5 bases short and J 6 bases short, with 8 bases between. Germline CDR1 MNHEY, CDR2 SVGEGT. The CDR3 is 12 residues long. CDR3 residues: CASSKTSNEQFF. As DNA, the CDR3 is TGTGCCAGCAGTAAGACTAGCAATGAGCAGTTCTTC.

The chain carries TRBV12-3 or TRBV12-4 and TRBJ1-2; D is unresolved. V gave up 2 bases and J gave up 0 bases, with 10 bases separating them. CDR3 length: 15 residues. CDR3 loop: CASSLTAGANYGYTF. The CDR3 DNA follows: TGTGCCAGCAGTTTAACGGCTGGAGCTAACTATGGCTACACCTTC.

This clonotype was counted ten times or more. The chain carries TRBV12-3 or TRBV12-4 and TRBJ2-5; D call uncertain. The V end lost 5 bases, the J end lost 6 bases, and 7 bases lay between the germline ends. The CDR3 has 11 residues. In DNA, the CDR3 is TGTGCCAGCAGTCCCTTGCAGACCCAGTACTTC. Protein: CASSPLQTQYF.

The chain's CDR3 is CASTPSVGLTDTQYF. For the CDR3, the DNA is TGTGCCAGCACCCCCTCCGTAGGACTGACAGATACGCAGTATTTT. The V and J genes are TRBV12-3 or TRBV12-4 and TRBJ2-3; D is perhaps TRBD2 (5 bases). V dropped 7 bases and J dropped 3 bases, with 17 bases sitting between them. The CDR3 contains 15 residues.

A note on this clonotype: It is likely a read error, because the conserved phenylalanine at the end of the CDR3 is missing. This rearrangement joins TRBV7-9 to TRBJ2-3; D is ambiguous. V lost 4 bases and J lost 3, with 2 bases in between. Germline assignment: CDR1 SEHNR and CDR2 FQNEAQ (reference sequence). The CDR3 length is 11 residues. The CDR3 bases are TGTGCCAGCAGCTCAACAGATACGCAGTATTCT. It specifies CASSSTDTQYS.